Presented here are 5 T cell receptor beta chains from one specimen sequenced in a study of Graves' ophthalmopathy and Graves' hyperthyroidism. RNA transcripts were the template, and TCR beta CDR3 regions were amplified from them. Following a first-round RT-PCR that used HTBI primers, a second-round multiplex PCR was carried out. TCRdb re-called the multiplex PCR reads through MiXCR, storing one row per CDR3 protein. Altogether 300,000 to 350,000 distinct CDR3 sequences are present, about a sixth being singletons, with the ten largest covering 9% to 15%. Sequencing was done on a sample of peripheral blood. These receptors originate from an adult man with Graves' ophthalmopathy.

This clonotype was counted at least ten times. The rearrangement joins TRBV5-1 to TRBJ1-1; D gene unclear. This CDR3 has 12 amino acids. Germline-derived CDR1 and CDR2 are SGHRS and YFSETQ. Between the trimmed V and J ends, which lost 5 bases and 6 bases, there was a span of 11 bases. The CDR3 here is CASRKDAAEAFF. Written as DNA, the CDR3 is TGCGCCAGCAGAAAAGACGCCGCTGAAGCTTTCTTT.

The chain recombines TRBV12-3 or TRBV12-4 with TRBJ2-7, with D possibly matching TRBD2 (6 bases). Trimming removed 6 bases at V and 2 bases at J, with 11 bases between. The CDR3 has 13 amino acids. The CDR3 nucleotides read TGTGCCAGCAGCCCTAGCGATACCTACGAGCAGTACTTC. It encodes CASSPSDTYEQYF.

This clonotype was seen ten or more times. This chain joins TRBV28 and TRBJ2-7; a weak D match, TRBD1 (6 bases). The V gene's germline CDR1 is MDHEN and CDR2 SYDVKM. Trimming removed 3 bases at V and 8 bases at J, with 8 bases between. CDR3 length equals 11 residues. CDR3 region: CASSFTGKQYF. DNA of the CDR3: TGTGCCAGCAGTTTTACAGGGAAGCAGTACTTC.

This clonotype was recorded many times. The chain uses TRBV2 and TRBJ1-2, with a possible D match to TRBD1 (5 bases). Germline V gene sequence: CDR1 SNHLY, CDR2 FYNNEI. The CDR3 has 14 residues. V shed 6 bases and J shed 4 bases, with 15 bases lying between them. The CDR3 spells CASSSGTEGYGYTF. The CDR3 nucleotides read TGTGCCAGCAGCTCAGGGACGGAAGGCTATGGCTACACCTTC.

Many counts were recorded for this clonotype. The CDR3 protein is CASSLRQNQETQYF. CDR3 nucleotide sequence: TGTGCCAGCAGCTTACGTCAGAACCAAGAGACCCAGTACTTC. The genes are TRBV7-6 and TRBJ2-5; D is unresolved. The V and J ends lost 2 bases and 0 bases respectively, with 7 bases between them. CDR1 is SGHVS and CDR2 is FNYEAQ in the germline V gene. The CDR3 totals 14 residues.